This T cell receptor (beta chain) was retrieved from a study of T cells in Graves' hyperthyroidism and ophthalmopathy. Using RNA transcripts as the source, TCR beta CDR3 regions were amplified. TCR CDR3 regions were first amplified by RT-PCR with HTBI primers. MiXCR was run by TCRdb on the multiplex PCR reads, yielding one entry per CDR3 protein. Found here are fewer than 350,000 distinct CDR3 sequences, roughly 19% of them singletons; the top ten hold approximately 37%. Study-level findings and limits: Ophthalmopathy was identified by the model a median approximately 6.9 months ahead of onset. Appearing also in blood were most of the thyroid clonotypes expanded above 0.001.

This clonotype was observed a handful of times. Its matching antigen is unknown. Each diagnosis drew on symptoms, thyroxine, TRAb, thyroid ultrasound and orbital computed tomography findings. Germline-derived CDR1 and CDR2 are MNHEY and SVGEGT. There are 14 residues in the CDR3. The ends were cut back, 6 bases at V and 5 bases at J, with 14 bases in the middle. The sample taken for sequencing was blood. The TCR sequence derives from a man aged 45-65 years with Graves' ophthalmopathy. The chain recombines TRBV6-2 or TRBV6-3 with TRBJ2-1; D uncertain. This chain's CDR3 is CASSPQPQNNEQFF. As DNA, the CDR3 is TGTGCCAGCAGCCCCCAGCCACAGAACAATGAGCAGTTCTTC.